This T cell receptor (beta chain) stems from a study of radiation and T cells in renal cell carcinoma. Produced via immunoSEQ multiplex PCR; TCRdb's table is partial and in-frame only. The table shows roughly 9,600 clones, with roughly 60% occurring only once. Study observations and caveats: Irradiated tumors had higher TCR clonality than control tumors. Only small tumor regions of about 0.97 g were sampled. Baseline intratumoral clonotype presence is unknown without pretreatment biopsies.

The germline V gene has CDR1 MDHEN and CDR2 SYDVKM. The J segment lost 1 base and the V segment lost 4 bases, leaving 7 bases of the junction unmatched. The CDR3 runs 16 residues. Worth noting for this clone: The antigen is not known.

Specified treatment: 15 Gy SBRT to primary tumor, nephrectomy 4 weeks later. Nephrectomy followed 15 Gy stereotactic body radiation by 4 weeks. The rearrangement links TRBV28 to TRBJ2-3; 8 nucleotides match TRBD2. Material: tumor tissue, obtained from a patient whose treatment included radiotherapy and nephrectomy. The receptor was derived from a woman aged 45-59 years with renal cell carcinoma. DNA of the CDR3: TGTGCCAGCAGTTCCTCGGGACTAGGGGGCACAGATACGCAGTATTTT. It yields the protein CASSSSGLGGTDTQYF. Based on the CDR3 plus reference TRBV28 and TRBJ2-3, the full variable domain is DVKVTQSSRYLVKRTGEKVFLECVQDMDHENMFWYRQDPGLGLRLIYFSYDVKMKEKGDIPEGYSVSREKKERFSLILESASTNQTSMYLCASSSSGLGGTDTQYFGPGTRLTVL.